This T cell receptor beta chain derives from a study of brain T cells in children with intractable seizures. Whole-study results and caveats: Only CDR3 sequence similarity suggested viral specificity, without known HCMV serostatus. Absence of clones before surgery may stem from lower sequencing depth.

Deletions cut 3 bases from V and 7 bases from J, with 15 bases between. Germline V gene data show CDR1 as MNHNS and CDR2 as SASEGT. The CDR3 is 15 amino acids. Assay used: immunoSEQ multiplex PCR; TCRdb lists only in-frame clones, some missing. The sample gives roughly 80,000 clones, under 95% of which show up once; approximately 24% is in the top ten. This clone occurred once. As yet, its antigen is unknown. Other DNA sequences in the sample encode the same CDR3. The material sequenced was peripheral blood, taken at surgery. The sequence was collected from a girl aged 2 to 10 with Rasmussen encephalitis and intractable seizures. The V call is TRBV6-1, the J call TRBJ1-4; weak D call: TRBD1 (5 bases). CDR3 DNA sequence: TGTGCCAGCAGTGAGACTGGGACGCCATCTGAAAAACTGTTTTTT. Translating it yields CASSETGTPSEKLFF.